This TCR beta chain emerged from a study of CD8 T cells in ankylosing spondylitis. TCRdb re-analysed the 5' RACE reads in MiXCR, keeping a single row per CDR3 protein. Of approximately 260,000 distinct CDR3 sequences listed, under 20% are singletons. Germline V gives CDR1 MNHEY, CDR2 SVGAGI. The CDR3 loop spans 14 amino acids. The germline V and J ends were trimmed by 2 bases and 2 bases, with 10 bases remaining between them. This clonotype was observed many times. Sequencing was performed on blood, either unsorted or a sorted T cell fraction (not recorded which). This sequence joins TRBV6-5 and TRBJ2-7; a weak D match, TRBD2 (5 bases). The receptor was derived from a male donor with ankylosing spondylitis or in good health (not recorded which). For the CDR3, the DNA is TGTGCCAGCAGTTACGGCGGGCCCACCTACGAGCAGTACTTC. Protein: CASSYGGPTYEQYF.